This TCR beta chain comes out of a study of T cells in Graves' hyperthyroidism and ophthalmopathy. Study-wide results and caveats: A 13 V-J signature model discriminated ophthalmopathy versus stable hyperthyroidism.

This clonotype was observed a single time. Its target is unknown. Amplification targeted TCR beta CDR3 regions from RNA transcripts. HTBI primers were used for first-round RT-PCR of the TCR CDR3. TCRdb re-called the multiplex PCR reads with MiXCR, one entry per CDR3 protein. The sample contains around 540,000 distinct CDR3 sequences, 35% to 55% of which appear only once. The germline V and J ends were trimmed by 5 bases and 3 bases, with 14 bases remaining between them. This CDR3 region has 14 residues. Germline CDR1 reads SGHTA; CDR2 reads FQGNSA. The study enrolled patients aged 18 to 65 with newly diagnosed hyperthyroidism of under 2 months' duration. Researchers barred patients who had uncontrolled infection, other autoimmune disease, pregnancy or lactation.

The clonotype was recovered from a woman aged 18-29 years with Graves' hyperthyroidism. The chain is built from TRBV7-2 and TRBJ2-7; D is uncertain. Sequenced: peripheral blood or thyroid tissue (not recorded which). The CDR3 coding sequence is TGTGCCAGCAGCCAAGATCAGGTCCTCTACGAGCAGTACTTC. Its translation: CASSQDQVLYEQYF.